This TCR beta chain comes out of a study of blood T cell repertoires in COVID-19. Study overall: The United States, Italy and Spain were the sources of the acute and convalescent COVID-19 samples.

Of note for this clone: This specimen includes other DNA sequences encoding the same CDR3.

Trimming removed 4 bases at V and 2 bases at J, with 8 bases between. The CDR3 loop spans 12 amino acids. From germline, CDR1 is GTSNPN and CDR2 SVGIG (reference sequence). As originally analysed: Amplification with reference gene primers provided the estimates of nucleated cell counts. The method was immunoSEQ multiplex PCR; TCRdb's version includes in-frame clones alone and lacks a portion of them. V and J calls and clone size follow that table, whereas D and trimming were derived from the DNA. Among about 250,000 clones listed, 65% to 90% were seen once. This chain uses TRBV30 with TRBJ1-2; D not resolved. Sequences were obtained from peripheral blood. The clonotype was recovered from a man aged 45-65 years with active or convalescent COVID-19. The chain's CDR3 is CAWTGGNYGYTF. The DNA for the CDR3 is TGTGCCTGGACGGGAGGGAACTATGGCTACACCTTC.